These 23 T cell receptor beta chains were all obtained from the same sample, sequenced in a study of cytomegalovirus exposure and HLA in healthy donors. The PCR ran on 60 Vbeta and 13 Jbeta primers. Sequenced by immunoSEQ multiplex PCR; TCRdb stores in-frame clones only, minus some. In all, the sample yields 130,000 to 150,000 clones. Sequenced material: PBMCs. Receptors originate from a male donor in good health and CMV-seronegative.

The chain carries TRBV7-2 and TRBJ2-7, with TRBD1 as a possible D gene (5 bases). CDR3 size: 14 residues. Germline V gene lookup returns CDR1 SGHTA and CDR2 FQGNSA. The V end was cut by 5 bases, the J end by 6 bases, with 17 bases between. The CDR3 loop is CASSNANFRGEQYF. The CDR3 nucleotides read TGTGCCAGCAGCAATGCAAATTTTAGGGGCGAGCAGTACTTC.

V and J are TRBV7-2 and TRBJ1-5, with D possibly matching TRBD1 (6 bases). V lost 2 bases and J 3 bases, leaving 11 bases between the germline ends. This CDR3 region has 15 residues. Germline values: CDR1 SGHTA, CDR2 FQGNSA. The chain's CDR3 is CASSLHRDNNQPQHF. The DNA of the CDR3 is TGTGCCAGCAGCTTACACAGGGATAACAATCAGCCCCAGCATTTT.

The chain carries TRBV9 and TRBJ2-3; 12 bases fit TRBD2. This CDR3 is built from 18 residues. The germline V gene encodes CDR1 SGDLS and CDR2 YYNGEE. After removal of 2 bases from V and 0 bases from J, the junction contained 7 bases not matched to a gene. CDR3 amino acids: CASSVGLAGSPSTDTQYF. The CDR3 nucleotides read TGTGCCAGCAGCGTCGGACTAGCGGGGAGTCCTAGCACAGATACGCAGTATTTT.

This chain links TRBV5-6 with TRBJ1-3, with D possibly TRBD1 on 6 matching bases. Trimming left V 5 bases short and J 3 bases short, with 12 bases between. Per the germline V gene, CDR1 is SGHDT and CDR2 is YYEEEE. The CDR3 contains 14 residues. For the CDR3, the DNA is TGTGCCAGCAGGCCCACAGGGTTTGGAAACACCATATATTTT. It codes for CASRPTGFGNTIYF.

The CDR3 DNA follows: TGTGCCAGCAGCTTGGTTGGCACCTTGAACACTGAAGCTTTCTTT. This gives the protein CASSLVGTLNTEAFF. The rearrangement uses TRBV5-4 and TRBJ1-1; D gene uncertain. Germline CDR1 is SGHNT and CDR2 is YYREEE (reference sequence). V was shortened by 0 bases and J by 0 bases, with 9 bases between the two germline ends. This CDR3 comprises 15 residues.

The chain recombines TRBV19 with TRBJ1-6; 7 bases agree with TRBD1. Germline lookup yields CDR1 LNHDA and CDR2 SQIVND (reference sequence). Losses at the gene ends were 6 bases for V and 7 bases for J; bases not matched to a gene: 12. There are 16 residues in the CDR3. CDR3 loop: CASSSRPTGTNSPLHF. CDR3 nucleotide sequence: TGTGCCAGTAGCAGCCGACCGACAGGGACCAATTCACCCCTCCACTTT.

The chain couples TRBV7-3 to TRBJ2-1; D may be TRBD1 (6 bases). Between the trimmed V and J ends, which lost 5 bases and 5 bases, there was a span of 16 bases. The germline V gene has CDR1 SGHTA and CDR2 FQGTGA. This CDR3 region has 15 residues. CDR3 loop: CASSQGQGSHNEQFF. CDR3 nucleotide sequence: TGTGCCAGCAGCCAGGGGCAGGGAAGCCACAATGAGCAGTTCTTC.

J is TRBJ2-7 and V is TRBV18, with 11 nucleotides matching TRBD1. CDR3 length equals 14 residues. V was clipped by 4 bases and J by 7 bases; unmatched bases: 6. The germline V gene has CDR1 KGHSH and CDR2 LQKENI. The CDR3 protein is CASSLGTGGREQYF. CDR3 DNA: TGTGCCAGCTCACTCGGGACAGGGGGTAGGGAGCAGTACTTC.

The chain recombines TRBV27 with TRBJ1-1; tentative D call: TRBD1 (5 bases). The CDR3 runs to 14 residues. With 2 bases removed from V and 6 bases from J, the gap between germline ends came to 13 bases. Germline assignment: CDR1 MNHEY and CDR2 SMNVEV (reference sequence). CDR3 DNA: TGTGCCAGCAGTTTACAGGGTCGAGCTCCTGAAGCTTTCTTT. It specifies CASSLQGRAPEAFF.

The gene calls are TRBV6-5 and TRBJ1-2, with D possibly being TRBD1 (5 bases). V was pared by 2 bases and J by 5 bases, with 12 bases between. The CDR3 runs 14 residues. Germline V gene lookup returns CDR1 MNHEY and CDR2 SVGAGI. The CDR3 DNA is TGTGCCAGCAGTTACCATGACAGCCTATATGGCTACACCTTC. Protein product: CASSYHDSLYGYTF.

This chain uses TRBV10-1 with TRBJ2-1, with 9 bases aligning to TRBD2. The CDR3 covers 14 residues. Germline lookup yields CDR1 WNHNN and CDR2 SYGVQD (reference sequence). J gave up 8 bases and V 10 bases, and 12 bases lay outside the gene matches. DNA for the CDR3: TGCGCCATCTCGGAAGGGCGGGAGGGGGATGAGCAGTTCTTC. Translation: CAISEGREGDEQFF.

A note on this clone: At one end the junction does not follow the germline gene, possibly because of a read error. The CDR3 DNA sequence: TGTGCTAGCAGCTTATATTTCAGTCTCTTCAATCAGCCCCAGCATTTT. Translation gives CASSLYFSLFNQPQHF. The chain joins TRBV7-7 to TRBJ1-5; D is undetermined. The CDR3 contains 16 residues. CDR1 SSHAT and CDR2 FNYEAQ come from the germline V gene (reference sequence).

The V and J genes are TRBV1 and TRBJ2-5; TRBD2 was called by the table and not checked on the DNA. TRBV1 is flagged as a pseudogene. CDR3 length equals 16 residues. The CDR3 reads CTSSRDPIAGEETQYF. The CDR3 DNA reads as TGCACCAGCAGCCGAGATCCTATAGCGGGGGAAGAGACCCAGTACTTC.

The gene calls are TRBV5-4 and TRBJ2-7; TRBD1 matches 9 bases. Germline V lookup: CDR1 SGHNT, CDR2 YYREEE (reference sequence). The CDR3 is 14 residues long. J gave up 3 bases and V 4 bases, and 5 bases lay outside the gene matches. This chain's CDR3 is CASSLPDRGYEQYF. CDR3 nucleotides: TGTGCCAGCAGCCTCCCGGACAGGGGCTACGAGCAGTACTTC.

This chain links TRBV7-2 with TRBJ2-5; 7 bases agree with TRBD2. The V segment lost 1 base and the J segment 4 bases; nucleotides outside the gene matches: 6. Germline values: CDR1 SGHTA, CDR2 FQGNSA. The CDR3 is 15 amino acids. CDR3 protein: CASSLGGRSGETQYF. CDR3 sequence (DNA): TGTGCCAGCAGCTTAGGCGGGAGAAGCGGAGAGACCCAGTACTTC.

The chain employs TRBV6-5 and TRBJ2-1, with 13 bases aligning to TRBD2. CDR3 length equals 16 residues. Per the germline V gene, CDR1 is MNHEY and CDR2 is SVGAGI. J lost 6 bases, V lost 6 bases, and 8 bases had no gene match. This chain's CDR3 is CASSYIRTSGSNEQFF. The DNA of the CDR3 is TGTGCCAGCAGCTACATTAGGACTAGCGGGAGCAATGAGCAGTTCTTC.

The CDR3 coding sequence is TGCAGCGTTGGGTCTGGGGGGAACGAGCAGTACTTC. It codes for CSVGSGGNEQYF. The chain couples TRBV29-1 to TRBJ2-7; the D gene is possibly TRBD2 (6 bases). Looked up from germline, CDR1 is SQVTM and CDR2 is ANQGSEA. Trimming took 4 bases from V and 5 from J, leaving 12 bases between them. The CDR3 is made up of 12 amino acids.

The chain has TRBV30 and TRBJ2-3; TRBD1 matches 7 bases. V was pared by 3 bases and J by 4 bases, with 1 base of the junction left unmatched. The CDR3 covers 12 residues. Germline lookup yields CDR1 GTSNPN and CDR2 SVGIG (reference sequence). The CDR3 protein is CAWRTGPDTQYF. In DNA, the CDR3 is TGTGCCTGGAGGACAGGGCCAGATACGCAGTATTTT.

This chain links TRBV7-2 with TRBJ2-3; 13 bases agree with TRBD2. The length of the CDR3 is 19 residues. Germline values: CDR1 SGHTA, CDR2 FQGNSA. Trimming cost V 6 bases and J 1 base; bases outside gene matches: 13. The CDR3 reads CASRWGLAGSVRGTDTQYF. CDR3 sequence (DNA): TGTGCCAGCAGATGGGGACTAGCGGGGTCCGTAAGGGGCACAGATACGCAGTATTTT. The variable domain in full, completed from reference TRBV7-2 and TRBJ2-3, reads GAGVSQSPSNKVTEKGKDVELRCDPISGHTALYWYRQSLGQGLEFLIYFQGNSAPDKSGLPSDRFSAERTGGSVSTLTIQRTQQEDSAVYLCASRWGLAGSVRGTDTQYFGPGTRLTVL.

This chain uses TRBV4-2 with TRBJ2-7; 10 nucleotides agree with TRBD1. Trimming cost V 7 bases and J 3 bases; bases outside gene matches: 6. Looked up from germline, CDR1 is LGHNA and CDR2 is YNFKEQ. The CDR3 loop spans 14 amino acids. The CDR3 loop is CASTQDRGNYEQYF. DNA for the CDR3: TGTGCCAGCACCCAGGACAGGGGGAACTACGAGCAGTACTTC.

J is TRBJ2-5 and V is TRBV5-1; tentative D call: TRBD1 (6 bases). The CDR3 is 15 amino acids. The germline CDR1 and CDR2 sequences are SGHRS and YFSETQ. Trimming removed 2 bases at V and 1 base at J, with 12 bases between. The CDR3 loop is CASSLVLDSQETQYF. The CDR3 nucleotides read TGCGCCAGCAGCTTAGTGTTGGACAGCCAAGAGACCCAGTACTTC.

This chain connects TRBV9 to TRBJ1-4, with D possibly TRBD1 on 6 matching bases. The CDR3 has 15 amino acids. Trimming removed 4 bases at V and 3 bases at J, with 13 bases between. Germline CDR1 and CDR2: SGDLS and YYNGEE. The CDR3 sequence is CASSPSGQPNEKLFF. The CDR3 DNA reads as TGTGCCAGCAGCCCTAGTGGACAGCCTAATGAAAAACTGTTTTTT.

The genes are TRBV6-5 and TRBJ1-5; D uncertain. Germline CDR1 and CDR2: MNHEY and SVGAGI. This CDR3 contains 14 residues. Between the trimmed V and J ends, which lost 5 bases and 2 bases, there was a span of 10 bases. This CDR3 reads CASSQAVGNQPQHF. The CDR3 region has the DNA TGTGCCAGCAGTCAGGCAGTGGGCAATCAGCCCCAGCATTTT.